These 13 T cell receptor beta chains share one sample of origin, sequenced in a study of regulatory T cells in long-lasting Graves disease. As to time point: persistent/refractory GD, antithyroid drugs over 5 years with positive TRAb. RNA isolated from PBMCs was used to make the TCR library. To make TCR beta libraries, researchers used iRepertoire HTBI primers and Arm-PCR of CDR3 regions. TCRdb itself ran the multiplex PCR reads through MiXCR, one entry per CDR3 protein. The sample lists 310,000 or so distinct CDR3 sequences; about 20% were seen once. Material: peripheral blood mononuclear cells (PBMCs), obtained when the disease was refractory, from a patient treated with antithyroid drugs. The receptors come from a female donor with Graves disease.

The rearrangement uses TRBV12-3 or TRBV12-4 and TRBJ1-2, with D possibly being TRBD1 (6 bases). V dropped 8 bases and J dropped 8 bases, with 12 bases sitting between them. The CDR3 consists of 11 residues. The CDR3 loop reads CASVTGGGYTF. In nucleotides, the CDR3 is TGTGCCAGCGTGACAGGAGGCGGCTACACCTTC.

This chain links TRBV28 with TRBJ2-2, with D possibly TRBD2 on 5 matching bases. V lost 5 bases and J lost 5, with 12 bases in between. The CDR3 covers 14 residues. Germline CDR1 is MDHEN and CDR2 is SYDVKM. Here the CDR3 reads CASSPGGFTGELFF. The CDR3 DNA follows: TGTGCCAGCAGTCCCGGCGGGTTTACCGGGGAGCTGTTTTTT.

This clonotype was found many times. This chain connects TRBV12-3 or TRBV12-4 to TRBJ2-7; D perhaps matches TRBD1 (7 bases). The CDR3 totals 13 residues. V lost 6 bases, J lost 5 bases, and 14 bases lay in between. The CDR3: CASSPQGRNEQYF. CDR3 bases: TGTGCCAGCAGCCCACAGGGGAGGAACGAGCAGTACTTC.

On this clonotype: This may be a read error, as it is one base from a much larger clone. Without the conserved terminal phenylalanine or tryptophan, this CDR3 likely stems from a read error. The chain couples TRBV7-2 to TRBJ2-1; tentatively, D is TRBD1 or TRBD2 (5 bases each). Trimming took 1 base from V and 0 from J, leaving 7 bases between them. Germline lookup yields CDR1 SGHTA and CDR2 FQGNSA. This CDR3 contains 15 residues. The CDR3 nucleotides are TGTGCCAGCAGCTTAGAGAGGGGCTCCTACAATGAGCAGTTCCTC. The encoded protein is CASSLERGSYNEQFL.

This clonotype has a handful of counts. This chain's CDR3 is CAISESSNNIQYF. DNA of the CDR3: TGTGCCATCAGTGAGAGTTCTAACAACATTCAGTACTTC. V gene TRBV10-3 combines with J gene TRBJ2-4; D unresolved. This CDR3 spans 13 amino acids. V was pared by 2 bases and J by 7 bases, with 9 bases between. CDR1 is ENHRY, CDR2 SYGVKD, per germline.

The sample holds many counts of this clonotype. V usage is TRBV2 and J usage is TRBJ2-2; D remains ambiguous. V was pared by 0 bases and J by 3 bases, with 8 bases between. The CDR3 is made up of 15 amino acids. Germline V lookup: CDR1 SNHLY, CDR2 FYNNEI. The CDR3 region has the DNA TGTGCCAGCAGTGAAGCCCGGTCGGACACCGGGGAGCTGTTTTTT. Translation gives CASSEARSDTGELFF.

This clonotype was observed a few times. V usage is TRBV6-1 and J usage is TRBJ2-1; 10 bases agree with TRBD2. The CDR3 loop spans 16 amino acids. The J segment lost 7 bases and the V segment lost 2 bases, leaving 8 bases of the junction unmatched. Germline V lookup: CDR1 MNHNS, CDR2 SASEGT. CDR3 nucleotides: TGTGCCAGCAGTGAAATCGGGTCTAGCGGGAGAAATGAGCAGTTCTTC. This codes for CASSEIGSSGRNEQFF.

This clonotype was counted ten times or more. The chain carries TRBV3-1 and TRBJ2-5; TRBD1 aligns across 11 bases. There are 17 residues in the CDR3. With 2 bases clipped from V and 4 bases from J, the junction kept 9 bases outside the gene matches. Looked up from germline, CDR1 is LGHDT and CDR2 is YNNKEL (reference sequence). The CDR3 DNA is TGTGCCAGCAGCCAAACTTCCGGGACAGGGGGTCGAGAGACCCAGTACTTC. This encodes CASSQTSGTGGRETQYF.

The sample holds a few counts of this clonotype. The chain joins TRBV30 to TRBJ2-3, with a tentative D call TRBD2 (5 bases). V shed 5 bases and J shed 0 bases, with 9 bases lying between them. Germline assignment: CDR1 GTSNPN and CDR2 SVGIG (reference sequence). The CDR3 length is 13 residues. This chain's CDR3 is CAWLDSSTDTQYF. In nucleotides, the CDR3 is TGTGCCTGGTTGGACTCTAGCACAGATACGCAGTATTTT.

This clonotype occurred a few times. V gene TRBV15 combines with J gene TRBJ2-6; perhaps TRBD1 as D (5 bases). Germline V CDR1 and CDR2: LNHNV, YYDKDF (reference sequence). The CDR3 loop spans 18 amino acids. V gave up 3 bases and J gave up 0 bases, with 15 bases separating them. The CDR3 reads CATSRRLDTISGANVLTF. DNA of the CDR3: TGTGCCACCAGCAGGCGACTGGACACAATCTCTGGGGCCAACGTCCTGACTTTC.

The chain has TRBV20-1 and TRBJ2-5; 8 bases line up with TRBD2. V was pared by 3 bases and J by 4 bases, with 13 bases of the junction left unmatched. CDR1 and CDR2 from the germline V gene are DFQATT and SNEGSKA (reference sequence). The CDR3 is 16 residues long. CDR3 bases: TGCAGTGCTAGTCATGGCCGGGGGGGGCAGCGAGAGACCCAGTACTTC. Translating it yields CSASHGRGGQRETQYF.

This clonotype has at least ten counts. This sequence joins TRBV2 and TRBJ1-1, with 7 positions matching TRBD1. This CDR3 contains 14 residues. V was pared by 7 bases and J by 5 bases, with 10 bases of the junction left unmatched. The germline V gene encodes CDR1 SNHLY and CDR2 FYNNEI. As DNA, the CDR3 is TGTGCCAGCACGCTACAGGGGATAGAAACTGAAGCTTTCTTT. This gives the protein CASTLQGIETEAFF.

This clonotype occurred many times. The genes are TRBV20-1 and TRBJ1-1; D unclear. Germline values: CDR1 DFQATT, CDR2 SNEGSKA (reference sequence). This CDR3 is 13 amino acids long. The germline V and J ends were trimmed by 6 bases and 1 base, with 12 bases remaining between them. CDR3 loop: CSAPVQTNTEAFF. CDR3 bases: TGCAGTGCCCCGGTCCAGACGAACACTGAAGCTTTCTTT.